This T cell receptor (beta chain) was documented in a study of blood T cell repertoires in COVID-19 (dated by TCRdb to 2018 to 2020). As for the study more broadly: The collaborator samples originated in the United States, Italy and Spain and spanned the acute and convalescent phases of COVID-19. The material from the prospective study consisted of cDNA or gDNA derived from T cells, B-cell-depleted T cells, or PBMCs. The dataset comprised deeply sampled blood TCRbeta repertoires from subjects exposed to, actively infected with, or recovered from COVID-19. A freely available public database, intended as a resource for researchers studying the immune response to SARS-CoV-2, is where the repertoires were released. Samples came from the ongoing ImmuneRACE study (first 160 participants) plus 1,254 subjects from 6 global collaborators. The sample metadata nearly always contained a de-identified subject ID, COVID-19 status, age in years and sex. Where available, HLA class I and class II types were obtained from metadata supplied by the sample provider rather than from assay-based typing. What the research found in general, with its limitations: How much clinical and demographic metadata was included differed by source and by participant, and the metadata was provided uncurated.

This clone showed up just a few times. What this receptor recognizes is not known. One base away there is no much larger clone; base qualities are not given. TCRbeta CDR3 regions were amplified from genomic DNA by means of the immunoSEQ Assay, a bias-controlled multiplex PCR. From the authors' description of their analysis: Within the assay, amplification of reference gene primers was used to estimate how many nucleated cells each sample contained. To quantify the absolute abundance of each unique TCRbeta CDR3 rearrangement, sequence reads were collapsed and filtered. Productive Simpson clonality was computed per sample as the square root of Simpson's diversity index over productive rearrangements. In its TCRdb copy, this immuneACCESS table keeps in-frame sequences only and misses some clones. Where compared with another copy, unresolved V genes explain less than half of these, and the others have no known cause. That table supplies the V and J calls and clone size; D and trimming were determined from the DNA. For this sample there are 100,000 to 150,000 clones; 84% appear just once. The ten largest clones capture 9.5% to 15% of the sample.

Measured from the cysteine to the phenylalanine, the CDR3 is 15 residues long. The CDR3 DNA has 45 bases and is translated from base 1. V lost 5 bases and J lost 4 bases, and the count of bases not matched to a germline gene is 5. Per the germline V gene, SGHVS is the CDR1 and FQNEAQ is the CDR2. Another Seattle source contributed samples from volunteer blood donors who had recovered from COVID-19. Collaborating institutions collected whole blood in K2EDTA tubes following their own protocols. Collaborator samples were shipped for TCRbeta analysis as frozen whole blood, isolated PBMCs, or DNA extracted from either sample type.

The sequence came from a woman aged 25-40 years who had recovered from COVID-19. This sequence uses TRBV7-8 and TRBJ2-1; 10 middle bases align to TRBD2. Sequenced material: peripheral blood. CDR3 loop: CASSLLAGIYNEQFF. The DNA sequence follows: TGTGCCAGCAGCCTACTAGCGGGAATTTACAATGAGCAGTTCTTC.